This TCR beta chain was documented in a study of CXCR3-negative and CXCR3-positive naive CD8 T cells. Across the study: Summed over all libraries, TRB reads came to about 140 million, with about 1.5 +/- 0.3 million per library. Overall study findings and caveats: Naive subsets had comparable surface CD5; TCR strength was inferred from TRB CDR3 properties. Memory cells differed in TRBV-TRBJ usage, but naive CXCR3-negative and CXCR3-positive cells had similar usage. Naive subsets were similarly diverse, while memory CD8+ repertoires were much less diverse.

Libraries were UMI-labeled 5' RACE TRB cDNA. With the 5' RACE reads reprocessed, TCRdb shows one record per CDR3 protein and no DNA. This sample lists about 39,000 distinct CDR3 sequences; its ten largest clones have roughly 8%. The CDR3 sequence is 14 residues long. Germline V CDR1 and CDR2: MNHEY, SMNVEV (reference sequence). In regard to this clonotype: Its antigen is undetermined.

The source of this sequence is a human donor in good health. Some clones in this sample may be carry-over from other donors' samples. The V call is TRBV27, the J call TRBJ1-6. Sequencing used memory CD8+ T cells from blood. CDR3: CASSFGVNGSPLHF.